This T cell receptor beta chain was retrieved from a study of blood T cells in healthy people across ages. This clonotype was recorded at least ten times. Then a second PCR, running roughly 7 to 12 cycles, was carried out with a sample-barcoded 5' primer and a J-beta primer mix. TCRdb recomputed calls from the 5' RACE reads with MiXCR, one row per CDR3 protein. Among hundreds of thousands of distinct CDR3 sequences listed, about 34% were seen once. The germline V gene has CDR1 SGHAT and CDR2 FQNNGV. The CDR3 has 15 residues. Losses at the gene ends were 5 bases for V and 2 bases for J; bases not matched to a gene: 7.

The rearrangement links TRBV11-2 to TRBJ2-3; 7 nucleotides line up with TRBD2. Specimen: blood. This receptor was obtained from a woman of 80 years or more in good health. The CDR3 is CASSLTGLLTDTQYF. The DNA for the CDR3 is TGTGCCAGCAGCCTTACGGGACTACTCACAGATACGCAGTATTTT.